The 17 T cell receptor beta chains below come from one sample, sequenced in a study of blood T cell repertoires in COVID-19. This table comes from immunoSEQ multiplex PCR, and its TCRdb copy is limited to in-frame clones, with some not included. Of under 300,000 clones detected, over 75% appear once; the ten largest clones hold around 3.1%. Sequencing input: PBMCs or T cells enriched from blood (not recorded which). These TCRs come from a woman in her thirties or forties who had been exposed to COVID-19.

V gene TRBV19 combines with J gene TRBJ2-3; 9 positions agree with TRBD2. V was pared by 6 bases and J by 2 bases, with 9 bases of the junction left unmatched. This CDR3 comprises 16 residues. The germline V gene encodes CDR1 LNHDA and CDR2 SQIVND (reference sequence). The CDR3 bases are TGTGCCAGTAGACGAACGACTAGCGGATACACAGATACGCAGTATTTT. It translates to CASRRTTSGYTDTQYF. Full variable domain (missing parts from reference TRBV19 and TRBJ2-3): DGGITQSPKYLFRKEGQNVTLSCEQNLNHDAMYWYRQDPGQGLRLIYYSQIVNDFQKGDIAEGYSVSREKKESFPLTVTSAQKNPTAFYLCASRRTTSGYTDTQYFGPGTRLTVL.

Only a few counts were recorded for this clone. V usage is TRBV30 and J usage is TRBJ2-2; D may be TRBD1 (5 bases). The CDR3 covers 14 residues. V lost 1 base, J lost 1 base, and 7 bases lay in between. The germline V gene encodes CDR1 GTSNPN and CDR2 SVGIG (reference sequence). CDR3 nucleotide sequence: TGTGCCTGGAGTGGGACACTGAACACCGGGGAGCTGTTTTTT. Protein product: CAWSGTLNTGELFF.

V is TRBV7-9 and J is TRBJ2-1; 7 positions agree with TRBD1. Germline CDR1 reads SEHNR; CDR2 reads FQNEAQ (reference sequence). J was trimmed by 13 bases and V by 1 base; bases with no gene match: 1. The CDR3 is 11 amino acids. The CDR3 DNA reads as TGTGCCAGCAGCTTAGGGGACAGCCAGTTCTTC. Protein product: CASSLGDSQFF.

This chain uses TRBV28 with TRBJ1-5, with 9 bases lining up with TRBD1. The CDR3 is 16 residues long. The V gene end was trimmed by 4 bases and the J gene end by 3 bases; junction bases not matched to a gene: 7. Germline-derived CDR1 and CDR2 are MDHEN and SYDVKM. The CDR3 region is CASSWGGQGLNQPQHF. DNA for the CDR3: TGTGCCAGCAGTTGGGGGGGACAGGGACTCAATCAGCCCCAGCATTTT.

This chain uses TRBV24-1 with TRBJ2-1, with TRBD2 matching 8 bases. The CDR3 has 14 residues. Germline V gene data show CDR1 as KGHDR and CDR2 as SFDVKD. With V trimmed by 8 bases and J by 6 bases, 8 bases remained unmatched. CDR3 DNA sequence: TGTGCCACCACCCCCGGGGGGGGAATCAATGAGCAGTTCTTC. This translates into CATTPGGGINEQFF.

The chain has TRBV19 and TRBJ1-1, with 12 bases identical to TRBD1. Germline V gives CDR1 LNHDA, CDR2 SQIVND (reference sequence). J gave up 7 bases and V 6 bases, and 21 bases lay outside the gene matches. This CDR3 has 19 residues. CDR3 DNA: TGTGCCAGTAGACCGGGACAGGGGGCGCACAGATTGATTGACAATGAAGCTTTCTTT. Translating it yields CASRPGQGAHRLIDNEAFF.

The chain has TRBV12-3 or TRBV12-4 and TRBJ2-1; 14 bases align to TRBD2. Losses at the gene ends were 3 bases for V and 15 bases for J; bases not matched to a gene: 4. This CDR3 region has 13 residues. The CDR3 sequence: CASSLGLAGVWFF. The CDR3, as DNA: TGTGCCAGCAGTTTGGGACTAGCGGGAGTATGGTTCTTC.

The chain is built from TRBV3-1 (or the pseudogene TRBV3-2) and TRBJ1-6; 7 positions match TRBD1. V gave up 0 bases and J gave up 9 bases; unmatched junction bases: 2. The CDR3 is made up of 14 amino acids. Germline assignment: CDR1 LGHDT and CDR2 YNNKEL (reference sequence). CDR3 residues: CASSQEGGGSPLHF. CDR3 coding DNA: TGTGCCAGCAGCCAAGAAGGGGGCGGTTCACCCCTCCACTTT.

This chain uses TRBV3-1 (or the pseudogene TRBV3-2) with TRBJ1-1; D possibly corresponds to TRBD1 (6 bases). This CDR3 is built from 15 residues. The germline gives CDR1 LGHDT, CDR2 YNNKEL (reference sequence). V was cut by 6 bases and J by 4 bases, with 18 bases left in between. CDR3 sequence reads: CASSTQGPGGTEAFF. CDR3 nucleotide sequence: TGTGCCAGCAGTACACAGGGCCCGGGTGGCACTGAAGCTTTCTTT.

Note on this clone: Other DNA sequences in the sample encode the same CDR3. The chain combines TRBV7-9 with TRBJ1-1, with 7 bases fitting TRBD1. CDR3 length equals 15 residues. Germline V gene lookup returns CDR1 SEHNR and CDR2 FQNEAQ (reference sequence). With 3 bases clipped from V and 0 bases from J, the junction kept 4 bases outside the gene matches. The CDR3: CASSLAGQLNTEAFF. CDR3 DNA: TGTGCCAGCAGCTTGGCGGGACAGCTGAACACTGAAGCTTTCTTT.

This clone appeared a single time. The gene calls are TRBV7-2 and TRBJ1-5; D remains unclear. Germline values: CDR1 SGHTA, CDR2 FQGNSA. The ends were cut back, 5 bases at V and 3 bases at J, with 5 bases in the middle. This CDR3 has 12 amino acids. CDR3 residues: CASSLPNQPQHF. CDR3 nucleotide sequence: TGTGCCAGCAGCCTACCCAATCAGCCCCAGCATTTT.

This rearrangement joins TRBV7-2 to TRBJ2-2, with 8 positions matching TRBD2. The ends lost 4 bases at V and 4 bases at J; junction bases unmatched: 14. CDR1 SGHTA and CDR2 FQGNSA come from the germline V gene. The CDR3 length is 18 residues. CDR3 loop: CASSSYLLAGGTTGELFF. The CDR3 DNA follows: TGTGCCAGCAGCTCGTACCTTTTGGCGGGAGGTACCACCGGGGAGCTGTTTTTT.

The chain uses TRBV5-4 and TRBJ2-2; a weak D match, TRBD2 (5 bases). Germline-derived CDR1 and CDR2 are SGHNT and YYREEE (reference sequence). Trimming took 0 bases from V and 6 from J, leaving 9 bases between them. The CDR3 runs 14 residues. The CDR3 nucleotides read TGTGCCAGCAGCTTGGCGGACTTTCCCGGGGAGCTGTTTTTT. Encoded protein: CASSLADFPGELFF.

The CDR3 here is CATLAAPGNTIYF. The CDR3 region has the DNA TGTGCCACCCTGGCGGCGCCCGGAAACACCATATATTTT. V and J are TRBV5-4 and TRBJ1-3; D remains unclear. In germline, CDR1 is SGHNT, CDR2 YYREEE (reference sequence). V lost 9 bases to trimming and J lost 4 bases, with 14 bases between them. This CDR3 is built from 13 residues.

V and J are TRBV11-3 and TRBJ1-1; D is perhaps TRBD1 (6 bases). CDR3 length: 15 residues. With 3 bases removed from V and 0 bases from J, the gap between germline ends came to 11 bases. CDR1 SGHNT and CDR2 YENEEA come from the germline V gene. The CDR3 sequence is CASSFGQSMNTEAFF. As DNA, the CDR3 is TGTGCCAGCAGCTTCGGACAGAGCATGAACACTGAAGCTTTCTTT.

J is TRBJ1-1 and V is TRBV12-3 or TRBV12-4; D may be TRBD1 (6 bases). V lost 3 bases, J lost 7 bases, and 9 bases lay in between. This CDR3 is 12 amino acids long. CDR3 bases: TGTGCCAGCAGTTTCAACAGGGATGAAGCTTTCTTT. Its protein is CASSFNRDEAFF.

The chain recombines TRBV29-1 with TRBJ2-2; 8 bases agree with TRBD2. The CDR3 is made up of 15 amino acids. Germline lookup yields CDR1 SQVTM and CDR2 ANQGSEA. V dropped 2 bases and J dropped 5; count of bases not matched to a gene: 7. CDR3 region: CSVEPAGVGTGELFF. In nucleotides, the CDR3 is TGCAGCGTTGAACCAGCGGGAGTAGGTACCGGGGAGCTGTTTTTT.